These 10 T cell receptor beta chains were sequenced from one sample in a study of CD8+ T cells in alopecia areata (dated by TCRdb to the late 2010s). The receptor library was made with the immunoSEQ multiplex PCR assay. RNA was extracted from all samples and reverse transcribed into cDNA, which served as template for TCR sequencing. This is the immuneACCESS table as TCRdb keeps it, with only in-frame sequences that have V and J called. A part of the clones is gone; compared with another copy, unresolved V genes explain less than half, and the rest is unexplained. This sample lists 98,000 or so clones; about 50% were detected once. The ten top clones hold around 25% of the sample. The sequenced material came from NKG2D-low CD8+ T cells sorted from blood. The meaning of the sample's cell subset or site label: sorted CD8+ NKG2D-low blood T cells. The receptors derive from a human donor with alopecia areata.

This chain links TRBV29-1 with TRBJ2-5; TRBD2 matches 13 bases. The CDR3 runs to 13 residues. The V gene end was trimmed by 8 bases and the J gene end by 3 bases; junction bases not matched to a gene: 3. Germline lookup yields CDR1 SQVTM and CDR2 ANQGSEA. The CDR3 here is CSTGLAGEETQYF. CDR3 coding DNA: TGCAGCACTGGACTAGCGGGAGAAGAGACCCAGTACTTC.

The chain combines TRBV13 with TRBJ2-1, with TRBD2 matching over 8 bases. This CDR3 comprises 17 residues. Germline V CDR1 and CDR2: PRHDT, FYEKMQ (reference sequence). V dropped 3 bases and J dropped 6; count of bases not matched to a gene: 13. The CDR3, as DNA: TGTGCCAGCAGCTTGGGGGAACAGCGGGAGAATCCCAATGAGCAGTTCTTC. Residues: CASSLGEQRENPNEQFF. Filled out from reference TRBV13 and TRBJ2-1, the complete variable domain reads AAGVIQSPRHLIKEKRETATLKCYPIPRHDTVYWYQQGPGQDPQFLISFYEKMQSDKGSIPDRFSAQQFSDYHSELNMSSLELGDSALYFCASSLGEQRENPNEQFFGPGTRLTVL.

This clone occurred a few times. V gene TRBV5-1 combines with J gene TRBJ2-1; possible D gene TRBD1, 7 bases. Per germline, CDR1 SGHRS and CDR2 YFSETQ. Trimming cost V 4 bases and J 6 bases, with 17 bases left between them. This CDR3 has 15 amino acids. The chain's CDR3 is CASSTDRDSGNEQFF. CDR3 nucleotide sequence: TGCGCCAGCAGCACCGACAGGGATAGCGGCAATGAGCAGTTCTTC.

The V call is TRBV7-9, the J call TRBJ2-3; TRBD1 matches at 9 bases. V was pared by 5 bases and J by 2 bases, with 8 bases of the junction left unmatched. Germline lookup yields CDR1 SEHNR and CDR2 FQNEAQ (reference sequence). This CDR3 is 16 amino acids long. The CDR3 nucleotides are TGTGCCAGCAGCCCCCCGAGGGACAGGGTCACAGATACGCAGTATTTT. It translates to CASSPPRDRVTDTQYF.

Only a few counts were recorded for this clone. The V gene is TRBV5-1, the J gene TRBJ2-2, with 16 positions matching TRBD2. Trimming cost V 4 bases and J 9 bases; bases outside gene matches: 15. CDR1 SGHRS and CDR2 YFSETQ come from the germline V gene. The CDR3 covers 19 residues. The CDR3 loop reads CASSLGPGLAGGPGRELFF. Here the CDR3 DNA reads TGCGCCAGCAGCCTGGGCCCGGGACTAGCGGGAGGGCCCGGCCGGGAGCTGTTTTTT.

The CDR3 here is CASSLADGTYEQYF. CDR3 DNA sequence: TGTGCCAGCAGCTTAGCGGACGGAACCTACGAGCAGTACTTC. This sequence joins TRBV11-1 and TRBJ2-7; no firm D call. The CDR3 consists of 14 residues. Per the germline V gene, CDR1 is SGHAT and CDR2 is FQDESV (reference sequence). V was pared by 0 bases and J by 2 bases, with 8 bases between.

The chain combines TRBV28 with TRBJ2-1; TRBD2 matches at 16 bases. The junction had 11 bases not matched to a gene; V was cut back by 7 bases and J by 8 bases. Germline V gene sequence: CDR1 MDHEN, CDR2 SYDVKM. The CDR3 sequence is 17 residues long. CDR3 nucleotide sequence: TGTGCCAGCACCCCGGGACTAGCGGGAGGGACCGGCGATGAGCAGTTCTTC. It translates to CASTPGLAGGTGDEQFF.

V and J are TRBV27 and TRBJ2-1; 9 nucleotides line up with TRBD1. The CDR3 is 16 residues long. V trimming: 5 bases; J trimming: 6 bases; junction bases outside the gene matches: 11. The germline V gene encodes CDR1 MNHEY and CDR2 SMNVEV (reference sequence). CDR3 DNA sequence: TGTGCCAGCAGTCCCCTCCAGACAGGGGGAATCAATGAGCAGTTCTTC. Its translation is CASSPLQTGGINEQFF.

This clone was seen a few times. V is TRBV7-9 and J is TRBJ1-2, with 8 positions matching TRBD1. In germline, CDR1 is SEHNR, CDR2 FQNEAQ (reference sequence). Trimming took 6 bases from V and 7 from J; bases not matched to a gene: 13. The CDR3 contains 15 residues. CDR3: CASRSAGTGRRGYTF. CDR3 nucleotides: TGTGCCAGCAGATCCGCGGGGACAGGACGGCGTGGCTACACCTTC.

The genes are TRBV10-3 and TRBJ2-7; the match to TRBD1 covers 7 bases. Trimming cost V 0 bases and J 4 bases; bases outside gene matches: 6. The germline V gene has CDR1 ENHRY and CDR2 SYGVKD. The CDR3 covers 15 residues. Here the CDR3 DNA reads TGTGCCATCAGTGAGTCAGACAGGGTTCTGTACGAGCAGTACTTC. Protein: CAISESDRVLYEQYF.